A single sample gave rise to the 8 T cell receptor beta chains below, sequenced in a study of response to subunit inactivated influenza vaccine. MiXCR was run by TCRdb on the RT-PCR reads, yielding one entry per CDR3 protein. The sample has around 530,000 distinct CDR3 sequences; more than 15% are singletons. Material: CD4+ T cells sorted from PBMCs, obtained around 25 months after vaccination. The receptors originated from a man between 50 and 75 years old who received an inactivated influenza vaccine.

CDR3 amino acids: CSAILVRDQPQHF. CDR3 nucleotides: TGCAGTGCTATTCTGGTTAGGGATCAGCCCCAGCATTTT. The chain recombines TRBV20-1 with TRBJ1-5; D gene unclear. Deletions cut 4 bases from V and 5 bases from J, with 12 bases between. The CDR3 consists of 13 residues. Germline V CDR1 and CDR2: DFQATT, SNEGSKA (reference sequence).

The chain carries TRBV11-2 and TRBJ2-5, with TRBD2 matching over 12 bases. CDR3 length equals 19 residues. V was pared by 1 base and J by 0 bases, with 9 bases of the junction left unmatched. From germline, CDR1 is SGHAT and CDR2 FQNNGV. The CDR3 DNA reads TGTGCCAGCAGCTTAGTCCTGGGGACTAGCGGGCGAAACCAAGAGACCCAGTACTTC. Translation: CASSLVLGTSGRNQETQYF.

The table lists this clonotype with many counts. The chain carries TRBV20-1 and TRBJ2-3, with D perhaps matching TRBD1 (5 bases). The V end lost 3 bases, the J end lost 2 bases, and 12 bases lay between the germline ends. The V gene's germline CDR1 is DFQATT and CDR2 SNEGSKA (reference sequence). The CDR3 extends over 14 amino acids. This CDR3 reads CSASPGRITDTQYF. For the CDR3, the DNA is TGCAGTGCTAGTCCAGGGCGCATCACAGATACGCAGTATTTT.

In its sample, this clonotype was seen a few times. V usage is TRBV11-2 and J usage is TRBJ2-3, with a tentative D call TRBD1 (6 bases). V lost 0 bases and J lost 0, with 10 bases in between. This CDR3 is 16 amino acids long. Germline CDR1 reads SGHAT; CDR2 reads FQNNGV. The CDR3, as DNA: TGTGCCAGCAGCTTAGATCAGGGGCTTAGCACAGATACGCAGTATTTT. The encoded protein is CASSLDQGLSTDTQYF.

This clonotype was observed a handful of times. The chain couples TRBV5-1 to TRBJ2-5; 7 bases agree with TRBD2. The germline V gene has CDR1 SGHRS and CDR2 YFSETQ. After removal of 0 bases from V and 1 base from J, the junction contained 3 bases not matched to a gene. CDR3 length: 15 amino acids. The CDR3 coding sequence is TGCGCCAGCAGCTTGGAGCCTAGCGGCCAAGAGACCCAGTACTTC. It encodes CASSLEPSGQETQYF.

This clonotype was counted many times. The chain carries TRBV4-2 and TRBJ1-1, with a weak D call TRBD1 (6 bases). This CDR3 spans 14 amino acids. Germline-derived CDR1 and CDR2 are LGHNA and YNFKEQ. V shed 0 bases and J shed 4 bases, with 9 bases lying between them. Written as DNA, the CDR3 is TGTGCCAGCAGCCAAGATAGGGGGGCCACTGAAGCTTTCTTT. Its translation: CASSQDRGATEAFF.

The V and J genes are TRBV10-2 and TRBJ2-7, with unresolved D. Trimming stripped 5 bases from V and 3 bases from J, with 17 bases between. Germline V gives CDR1 WSHSY, CDR2 SAAADI. This CDR3 has 15 residues. The CDR3 protein is CASSHDRPTYYEQYF. The CDR3 DNA reads TGCGCCAGCAGTCACGACCGACCAACCTACTACGAGCAGTACTTC.

This clonotype was recorded many times. The gene calls are TRBV6-2 or TRBV6-3 and TRBJ2-1, with TRBD1 as a possible D gene (5 bases). Germline loops: CDR1 MNHEY, CDR2 SVGEGT. CDR3 length equals 19 residues. Trimming took 6 bases from V and 0 from J, leaving 24 bases between them. CDR3 in amino acids: CASSWPPIIRAPSYNEQFF. The CDR3 coding sequence is TGTGCCAGCAGCTGGCCCCCAATTATCAGGGCACCCTCCTACAATGAGCAGTTCTTC.